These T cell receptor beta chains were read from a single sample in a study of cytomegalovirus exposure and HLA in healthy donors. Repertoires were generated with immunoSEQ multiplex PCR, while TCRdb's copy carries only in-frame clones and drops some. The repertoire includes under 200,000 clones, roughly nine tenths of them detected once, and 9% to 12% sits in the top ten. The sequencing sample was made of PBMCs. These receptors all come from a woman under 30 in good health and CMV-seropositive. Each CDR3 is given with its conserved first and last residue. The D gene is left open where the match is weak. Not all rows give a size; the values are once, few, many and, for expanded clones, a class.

CDR3 DNA: TGTGCCAGTAGCCCTTTCGGACAGGGCAATACTGAAGCTTTCTTT
CDR3 protein: CASSPFGQGNTEAFF
clone size: .
V gene: TRBV19
D gene: TRBD1
J gene: TRBJ1-1

CDR3 DNA: TGTGCCAGCAGGATACAGGGAAGTGAGCAGTTCTTC
CDR3 protein: CASRIQGSEQFF
clone size: .
V gene: TRBV7-3
D gene: .
J gene: TRBJ2-1

CDR3 DNA: TGTGCCATCAGTGAACCCCCAACAGCGGGAGGGCTGAGGACCCAGTACTTC
CDR3 protein: CAISEPPTAGGLRTQYF
clone size: .
V gene: TRBV10-3
D gene: TRBD2
J gene: TRBJ2-5

CDR3 DNA: TGTGCCAGCAGCCAAGGACAGGGGTATCAGCCCCAGCATTTT
CDR3 protein: CASSQGQGYQPQHF
clone size: few
V gene: TRBV4-2
D gene: TRBD1
J gene: TRBJ1-5

CDR3 DNA: TGCGCCAGCAGTGAGTTGTCGGGAATCGACGAGCAGTACTTC
CDR3 protein: CASSELSGIDEQYF
clone size: once
V gene: TRBV10-1
D gene: .
J gene: TRBJ2-7

CDR3 DNA: TGTGCCAGCAGTTATAGCGGGACCCCGGTTGGGTATGAGCAGTTCTTC
CDR3 protein: CASSYSGTPVGYEQFF
clone size: .
V gene: TRBV2
D gene: TRBD2
J gene: TRBJ2-1

CDR3 DNA: TGTGCCAGCAGATCGTTACAGGTATTTCCCTACGAGCAGTACTTC
CDR3 protein: CASRSLQVFPYEQYF
clone size: .
V gene: TRBV27
D gene: .
J gene: TRBJ2-7

CDR3 DNA: TGTGCCAGCAGCTTAGCGACAGGGCGGGAGCAGTACTTC
CDR3 protein: CASSLATGREQYF
clone size: .
V gene: TRBV11-2
D gene: TRBD1
J gene: TRBJ2-7

CDR3 DNA: TGTGCCAGCAGCTTTTATGAGGGAAACACCATATATTTT
CDR3 protein: CASSFYEGNTIYF
clone size: .
V gene: TRBV5-4
D gene: .
J gene: TRBJ1-3

CDR3 DNA: TGTGCCAGCAGCCGTAGCGGGACCGCTGCGGAGACCCAGTACTTC
CDR3 protein: CASSRSGTAAETQYF
clone size: .
V gene: TRBV7-3
D gene: TRBD2
J gene: TRBJ2-5

CDR3 DNA: TGTGCCAGCAGGTTTTGGGGACAGACCACCGGGGAGCTGTTTTTT
CDR3 protein: CASRFWGQTTGELFF
clone size: .
V gene: TRBV6-5
D gene: TRBD1
J gene: TRBJ2-2

CDR3 DNA: TGTGCTAGTGGGGCCCCGGGGACAGATACGCAGTATTTT
CDR3 protein: CASGAPGTDTQYF
clone size: .
V gene: TRBV12-5
D gene: .
J gene: TRBJ2-3

CDR3 DNA: TGTGCCAGCAGCTCGACTACCCTAGGGGGCGGGAGGGACTTGGAGCAGTACTTC
CDR3 protein: CASSSTTLGGGRDLEQYF
clone size: .
V gene: TRBV11-2
D gene: TRBD2
J gene: TRBJ2-7

CDR3 DNA: TGTGCCGGGACCGGGACAGGGATGTTTAGTGAGCAGTTCTTC
CDR3 protein: CAGTGTGMFSEQFF
clone size: .
V gene: TRBV2
D gene: TRBD1
J gene: TRBJ2-1

CDR3 DNA: TGTGCCAGCAGATCAATAGAGAACACCGGGGAGCTGTTTTTT
CDR3 protein: CASRSIENTGELFF
clone size: .
V gene: TRBV28
D gene: .
J gene: TRBJ2-2

CDR3 DNA: TGTGCCAGCAGTTCCTTTCTGGACAGGGTCGAGCAGTACTTC
CDR3 protein: CASSSFLDRVEQYF
clone size: once
V gene: TRBV28
D gene: TRBD1
J gene: TRBJ2-7

CDR3 DNA: TGTGCCAGCAGCACTGAATACGAGCAGTACTTC
CDR3 protein: CASSTEYEQYF
clone size: .
V gene: TRBV2
D gene: .
J gene: TRBJ2-7

CDR3 DNA: TGTGCCATCAGTGAGTCGGGGGCTAGCGGGGCAAGCTCCTACAATGAGCAGTTCTTC
CDR3 protein: CAISESGASGASSYNEQFF
clone size: once
V gene: TRBV10-3
D gene: TRBD2
J gene: TRBJ2-1

CDR3 DNA: TGTGCCAGCAGCCCGGCTCGGGGGGGCGCGAACACTGAAGCTTTCTTT
CDR3 protein: CASSPARGGANTEAFF
clone size: .
V gene: TRBV5-8
D gene: .
J gene: TRBJ1-1

CDR3 DNA: TGTGCCAGCAGCCAGGGGACAGTCCACTATGAGCAGTTCTTC
CDR3 protein: CASSQGTVHYEQFF
clone size: .
V gene: TRBV27
D gene: TRBD1
J gene: TRBJ2-1

CDR3 DNA: TGTGCCAGCAGCTTAAGGGGGGGAGACAATGAGCAGTTCTTC
CDR3 protein: CASSLRGGDNEQFF
clone size: .
V gene: TRBV7-3
D gene: TRBD2
J gene: TRBJ2-1

CDR3 DNA: TGTGCCAGCGGTGATACAGGGGGCGCAGATACGCAGTATTTT
CDR3 protein: CASGDTGGADTQYF
clone size: .
V gene: TRBV6-1
D gene: TRBD1
J gene: TRBJ2-3

CDR3 DNA: TGCGCCAGCAGCCAAGGGGTAGGGGGCAGGGAGCAGTACTTC
CDR3 protein: CASSQGVGGREQYF
clone size: .
V gene: TRBV4-3
D gene: TRBD1
J gene: TRBJ2-7

CDR3 DNA: TGTGCCAGCAGCATGACTAGCGTTCTGGGTACGCAGTATTTT
CDR3 protein: CASSMTSVLGTQYF
clone size: .
V gene: TRBV7-9
D gene: TRBD2
J gene: TRBJ2-3

CDR3 DNA: TGTGCCAGCAGCCCTAGCTGGATCTCCTACGAGCAGTACTTC
CDR3 protein: CASSPSWISYEQYF
clone size: .
V gene: TRBV7-9
D gene: .
J gene: TRBJ2-7

CDR3 DNA: TGTGCCAGCAGCGCCTCGACAGGGGGGGTCTATGGCTACACCTTC
CDR3 protein: CASSASTGGVYGYTF
clone size: .
V gene: TRBV28
D gene: TRBD1
J gene: TRBJ1-2

CDR3 DNA: TGCGCCAGCAGAGACAGGGGGCACACCGGGGAGCTGTTTTTT
CDR3 protein: CASRDRGHTGELFF
clone size: .
V gene: TRBV5-1
D gene: TRBD1
J gene: TRBJ2-2

CDR3 DNA: TGTGCCAGCAGTCCCTTGTTCGGGGGTATAAATGAGCAGTTCTTC
CDR3 protein: CASSPLFGGINEQFF
clone size: .
V gene: TRBV28
D gene: .
J gene: TRBJ2-1

CDR3 DNA: TGTGCCAGCAGCCGTCAGGGGGGGAACACTGAAGCTTTCTTT
CDR3 protein: CASSRQGGNTEAFF
clone size: .
V gene: TRBV7-3
D gene: TRBD1
J gene: TRBJ1-1

CDR3 DNA: TGTGCCAGCAGTCTGGAGCGGAATCTATTATACAATGAGCAGTTCTTC
CDR3 protein: CASSLERNLLYNEQFF
clone size: .
V gene: TRBV28
D gene: .
J gene: TRBJ2-1

CDR3 DNA: TGTGCCATCAGCCTGACAGGGGTGGAGGGCTACACCTTC
CDR3 protein: CAISLTGVEGYTF
clone size: .
V gene: TRBV10-3
D gene: TRBD1
J gene: TRBJ1-2

CDR3 DNA: TGTGCCAGCAGCAAAGCCGGTGGTTTTTCAACGCACTACGAGCAGTACTTC
CDR3 protein: CASSKAGGFSTHYEQYF
clone size: few
V gene: TRBV21-1
D gene: .
J gene: TRBJ2-7

CDR3 DNA: TGTGCCAGCAGCTCCCCCGACTTCCTCTCCTACAATGAGCAGTTCTTC
CDR3 protein: CASSSPDFLSYNEQFF
clone size: .
V gene: TRBV11-2
D gene: .
J gene: TRBJ2-1

CDR3 DNA: TGTGCCAGCAGCTACAAGGCGGGAGGTGGCTACACCTTC
CDR3 protein: CASSYKAGGGYTF
clone size: .
V gene: TRBV5-6
D gene: .
J gene: TRBJ1-2

CDR3 DNA: TGTGCCAGCAGTTCAGGGGGCCCCTACAATGAGCAGTTCTTC
CDR3 protein: CASSSGGPYNEQFF
clone size: .
V gene: TRBV7-8
D gene: TRBD1
J gene: TRBJ2-1

CDR3 DNA: TGCGCCAGCGTCGGGAGTAACACAGATACGCAGTATTTT
CDR3 protein: CASVGSNTDTQYF
clone size: .
V gene: TRBV5-1
D gene: .
J gene: TRBJ2-3

CDR3 DNA: TGTGCCATCAGTGACCCACCCGGACAGGGACGAAGTTATAACTATGGCTACACCTTC
CDR3 protein: CAISDPPGQGRSYNYGYTF
clone size: .
V gene: TRBV10-3
D gene: TRBD1
J gene: TRBJ1-2

CDR3 DNA: TGCGCCAGCAGCAACCAGGGAGGGGGACACCAAGAGACCCAGTACTTC
CDR3 protein: CASSNQGGGHQETQYF
clone size: few
V gene: TRBV5-1
D gene: .
J gene: TRBJ2-5

CDR3 DNA: TGTGCCAGCAGTGAATGGGAGACCGACTGCAAGACCTACGAGCAGTACTTC
CDR3 protein: CASSEWETDCKTYEQYF
clone size: .
V gene: TRBV25-1
D gene: .
J gene: TRBJ2-7

CDR3 DNA: TGCGCCAGCAGCCCCCAGCCGGGACTCGATTCCTACGAGCAGTACTTC
CDR3 protein: CASSPQPGLDSYEQYF
clone size: .
V gene: TRBV4-3
D gene: .
J gene: TRBJ2-7

CDR3 DNA: TGTGCCAGCAGCTTGCTTTGGGAGCAGCCCCAGCATTTT
CDR3 protein: CASSLLWEQPQHF
clone size: .
V gene: TRBV5-6
D gene: .
J gene: TRBJ1-5

CDR3 DNA: TGTGCCAGCAGCTACGGACAGGGTGGAGAAAAACTGTTTTTT
CDR3 protein: CASSYGQGGEKLFF
clone size: .
V gene: TRBV6-5
D gene: TRBD1
J gene: TRBJ1-4

CDR3 DNA: TGTGCCACCAGCAGAGATATGCGAGGTATGGAGACCCAGTACTTC
CDR3 protein: CATSRDMRGMETQYF
clone size: .
V gene: TRBV15
D gene: .
J gene: TRBJ2-5

CDR3 DNA: TGTGCCAGCAGCCCAATAGGCGGGAGGTTCGGGGATACGCAGTATTTT
CDR3 protein: CASSPIGGRFGDTQYF
clone size: .
V gene: TRBV5-4
D gene: TRBD2
J gene: TRBJ2-3

CDR3 DNA: TGTGCCAGCAGTCCCACTAGCGGGAGGAACAATGAGCAGTTCTTC
CDR3 protein: CASSPTSGRNNEQFF
clone size: once
V gene: TRBV6-5
D gene: TRBD2
J gene: TRBJ2-1

CDR3 DNA: TGCGCCAGCAGCTTGGAGGGCGGGGGCACAGATACGCAGTATTTT
CDR3 protein: CASSLEGGGTDTQYF
clone size: .
V gene: TRBV5-1
D gene: .
J gene: TRBJ2-3

CDR3 DNA: TGCGCCAGCAGCACCATAGCGGGATCCATTTTAGTGGATGAGCAGTTCTTC
CDR3 protein: CASSTIAGSILVDEQFF
clone size: .
V gene: TRBV5-1
D gene: TRBD2
J gene: TRBJ2-1

CDR3 DNA: TGTGCCAGCAGCCACAACATCTTTGCTGGGGCCAACGTCCTGACTTTC
CDR3 protein: CASSHNIFAGANVLTF
clone size: .
V gene: TRBV11-2
D gene: .
J gene: TRBJ2-6

CDR3 DNA: TGTGCCAGCAGGCTACTAGCGGGAGGAACAGATACGCAGTATTTT
CDR3 protein: CASRLLAGGTDTQYF
clone size: .
V gene: TRBV6-5
D gene: TRBD2
J gene: TRBJ2-3

CDR3 DNA: TGTGCCAGCAGCCACCGGGACAACCAAGAGACCCAGTACTTC
CDR3 protein: CASSHRDNQETQYF
clone size: .
V gene: TRBV7-9
D gene: .
J gene: TRBJ2-5

CDR3 DNA: TGTGCCAGCAGCTTTTGGTCAGGGGAGGGAGAGACCCAGTACTTC
CDR3 protein: CASSFWSGEGETQYF
clone size: .
V gene: TRBV7-8
D gene: .
J gene: TRBJ2-5

CDR3 DNA: TGCGCCAGCAGCTGGCGCGGGACAGCTACCCAAGAGACCCAGTACTTC
CDR3 protein: CASSWRGTATQETQYF
clone size: .
V gene: TRBV5-1
D gene: .
J gene: TRBJ2-5

CDR3 DNA: TGTGCCACCGGGGGGACTAGCGGGTATCCGGGCTCTAGCACAGATACGCAGTATTTT
CDR3 protein: CATGGTSGYPGSSTDTQYF
clone size: .
V gene: TRBV10-3
D gene: TRBD2
J gene: TRBJ2-3

CDR3 DNA: TGTGCCAGTAGGCCAGCGGGAGCGTACGAGCAGTACTTC
CDR3 protein: CASRPAGAYEQYF
clone size: .
V gene: TRBV19
D gene: TRBD2
J gene: TRBJ2-7

CDR3 DNA: TGTGCCAGCAGTTTTTACAGGGGGCGCGGCAATCAGCCCCAGCATTTT
CDR3 protein: CASSFYRGRGNQPQHF
clone size: once
V gene: TRBV28
D gene: TRBD1
J gene: TRBJ1-5

CDR3 DNA: TGTGCCAGCAGCCGGGGACAGCACGACGAGCAGTACTTC
CDR3 protein: CASSRGQHDEQYF
clone size: .
V gene: TRBV7-2
D gene: TRBD1
J gene: TRBJ2-7

CDR3 DNA: TGTGCCAGCAGCTTAGTGAGTACCACTGAAGCTTTCTTT
CDR3 protein: CASSLVSTTEAFF
clone size: once
V gene: TRBV7-9
D gene: .
J gene: TRBJ1-1

CDR3 DNA: TGTGCCAGCAGCCTCCAGGGTGGCGGAGAGACCCAGTACTTC
CDR3 protein: CASSLQGGGETQYF
clone size: .
V gene: TRBV5-4
D gene: .
J gene: TRBJ2-5

CDR3 DNA: TGTGCCAGCAGCTCGGGACAGGAAACCAATCAGCCCCAGCATTTT
CDR3 protein: CASSSGQETNQPQHF
clone size: .
V gene: TRBV7-9
D gene: TRBD1
J gene: TRBJ1-5